What follows is one T cell receptor beta chain and its context. Its specificity is not known. This CDR3 is missing its conserved last phenylalanine or tryptophan, likely due to a read error. A modified ARM-PCR protocol with three rounds of nested PCR amplified TCRbeta. TCRdb used MiXCR to reprocess the multiplex PCR reads, holding one entry per CDR3 protein. The sample consists of fewer than 100,000 distinct CDR3 sequences, about 77% of them appearing once. The sample is drawn from a study of tumor and adjacent non-tumor tissue in lung cancer. Study overall: Aged 31 to 76 years, patients included roughly 10 men and 4 or 5 women with stage I to III disease. Study results and limitations: Shorter survival was associated with higher TCR diversity in tumors.

RNA was extracted from bulk tissue without any cell sorting. This non-tumor lung sample came from over 3 cm beyond the tumor edge. Germline CDR1 is MNHEY and CDR2 is SVGEGT. This CDR3 is 11 amino acids long. The source material was distant non-tumor lung tissue. This TCR was recovered from a woman in her forties or fifties with non-small cell lung cancer. The chain couples TRBV6-2 or TRBV6-3 to TRBJ2-1; D is tentatively TRBD1 or TRBD2 (5 bases each). CDR3 bases: TGTGCTAGTAGTTGGGACGATGAGCAGTTCATC. Its protein is CASSWDDEQFI.